This T cell receptor (beta chain) originates from a study of graft-versus-host responses after intestinal transplantation. Study details: Recipients got multivisceral, liver-intestinal, or isolated intestinal transplants. Tacrolimus plus steroids were given to all recipients for two to three years, preceded by anti-thymocyte globulin induction. Overall study results and limits: Recipient-marrow GvH clones were detected, some having first appeared in ileum or blood.

The CDR3 is made up of 14 amino acids. The V end was cut by 3 bases, the J end by 1 base, with 9 bases between. Germline lookup yields CDR1 LNHDA and CDR2 SQIVND (reference sequence). Using immunoSEQ multiplex PCR, the repertoire was profiled, and TCRdb retains in-frame clones only, with some absent. The top ten hold approximately 0.069% of the sample, which has 80,000 to 100,000 clones, 85% to 95% seen once. As to this clone: What it binds is not known.

This receptor was taken from a human donor who was the organ donor for an intestinal transplant. The specimen comprised unstimulated CD8+ T cells sorted from spleen or lymph node cells, sampled before transplant. The rearrangement uses TRBV19 and TRBJ1-1; D remains ambiguous. In DNA, the CDR3 is TGTGCCAGTAGTATGCGGTCCAAGAACACTGAAGCTTTCTTT. Amino acid sequence: CASSMRSKNTEAFF.